This entry is about one T cell receptor (beta chain). The J segment lost 3 bases and the V segment lost 0 bases, leaving 5 bases of the junction unmatched. This CDR3 has 15 amino acids. Germline V gene data show CDR1 as LGHNA and CDR2 as YSLEER. Method: immunoSEQ multiplex PCR; TCRdb's copy keeps in-frame clones and lacks some. The sample yields 35,000 to 45,000 clones, about nine tenths seen once. This sample stems from a study of T cell changes during pregnancy in multiple sclerosis. V usage is TRBV4-3 and J usage is TRBJ2-7; TRBD1 matches at 7 bases. The source of this sequence is a female donor with multiple sclerosis, enrolled in a pregnancy study. The sample consisted of CD4+ T cells from peripheral blood mononuclear cells, taken before pregnancy. Written as DNA, the CDR3 is TGCGCCAGCAGCCAAGACCTGGGACAGATCTACGAGCAGTACTTC. Its protein product is CASSQDLGQIYEQYF.